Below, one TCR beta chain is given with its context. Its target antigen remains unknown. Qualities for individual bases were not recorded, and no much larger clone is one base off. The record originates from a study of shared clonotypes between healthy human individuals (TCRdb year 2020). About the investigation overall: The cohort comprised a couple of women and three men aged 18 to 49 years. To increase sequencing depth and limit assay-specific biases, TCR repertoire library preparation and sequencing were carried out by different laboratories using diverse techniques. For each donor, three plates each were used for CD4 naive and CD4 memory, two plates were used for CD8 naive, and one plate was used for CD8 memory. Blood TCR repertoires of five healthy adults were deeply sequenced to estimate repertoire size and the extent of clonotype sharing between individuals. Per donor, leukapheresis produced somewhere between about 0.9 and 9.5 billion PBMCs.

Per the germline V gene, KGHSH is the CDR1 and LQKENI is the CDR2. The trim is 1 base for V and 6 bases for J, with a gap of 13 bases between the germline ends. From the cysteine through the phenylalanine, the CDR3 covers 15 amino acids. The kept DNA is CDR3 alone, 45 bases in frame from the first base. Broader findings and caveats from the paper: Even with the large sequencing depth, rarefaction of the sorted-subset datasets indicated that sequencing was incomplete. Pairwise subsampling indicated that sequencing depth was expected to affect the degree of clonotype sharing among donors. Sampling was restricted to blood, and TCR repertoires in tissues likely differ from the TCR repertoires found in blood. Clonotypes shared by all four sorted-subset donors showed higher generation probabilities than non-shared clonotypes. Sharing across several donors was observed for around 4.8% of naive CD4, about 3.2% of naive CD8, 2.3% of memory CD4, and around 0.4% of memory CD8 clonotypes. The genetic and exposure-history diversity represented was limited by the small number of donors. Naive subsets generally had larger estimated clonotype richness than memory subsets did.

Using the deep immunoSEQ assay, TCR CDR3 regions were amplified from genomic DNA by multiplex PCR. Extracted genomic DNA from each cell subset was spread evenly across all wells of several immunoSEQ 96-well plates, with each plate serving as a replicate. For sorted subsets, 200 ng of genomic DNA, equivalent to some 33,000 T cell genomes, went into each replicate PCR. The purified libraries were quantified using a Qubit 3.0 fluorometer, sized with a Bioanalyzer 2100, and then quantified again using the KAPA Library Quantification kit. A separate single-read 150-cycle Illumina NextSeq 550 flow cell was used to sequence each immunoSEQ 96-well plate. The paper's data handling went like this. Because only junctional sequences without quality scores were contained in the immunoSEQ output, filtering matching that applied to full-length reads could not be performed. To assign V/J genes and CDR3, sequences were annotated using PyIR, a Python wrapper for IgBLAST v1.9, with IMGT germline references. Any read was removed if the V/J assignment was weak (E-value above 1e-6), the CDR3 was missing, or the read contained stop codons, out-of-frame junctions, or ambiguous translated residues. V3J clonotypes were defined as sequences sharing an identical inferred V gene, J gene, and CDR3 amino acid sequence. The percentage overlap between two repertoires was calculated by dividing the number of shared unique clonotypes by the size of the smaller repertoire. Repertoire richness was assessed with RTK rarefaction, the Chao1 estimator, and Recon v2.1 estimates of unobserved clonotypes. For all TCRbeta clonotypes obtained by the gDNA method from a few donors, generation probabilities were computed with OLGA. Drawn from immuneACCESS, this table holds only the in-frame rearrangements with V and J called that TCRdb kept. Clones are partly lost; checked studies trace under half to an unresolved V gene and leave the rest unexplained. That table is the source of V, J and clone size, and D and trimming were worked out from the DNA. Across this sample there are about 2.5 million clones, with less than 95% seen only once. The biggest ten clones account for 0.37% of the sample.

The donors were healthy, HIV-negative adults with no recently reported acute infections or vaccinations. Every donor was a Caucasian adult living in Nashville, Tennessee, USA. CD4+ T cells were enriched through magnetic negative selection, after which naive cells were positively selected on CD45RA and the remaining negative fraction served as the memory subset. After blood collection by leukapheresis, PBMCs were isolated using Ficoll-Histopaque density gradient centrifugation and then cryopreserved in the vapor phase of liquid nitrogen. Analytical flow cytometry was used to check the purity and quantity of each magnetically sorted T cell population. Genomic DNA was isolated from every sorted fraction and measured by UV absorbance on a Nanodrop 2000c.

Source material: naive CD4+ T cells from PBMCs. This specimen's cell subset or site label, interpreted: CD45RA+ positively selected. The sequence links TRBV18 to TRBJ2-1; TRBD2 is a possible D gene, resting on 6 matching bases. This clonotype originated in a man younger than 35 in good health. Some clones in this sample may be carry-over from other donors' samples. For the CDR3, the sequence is CASSPQASVGNEQFF. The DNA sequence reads TGTGCCAGCTCACCACAGGCTAGCGTCGGCAATGAGCAGTTCTTC.